These 13 T cell receptor beta chains were all obtained from the same sample, sequenced in a study of blood T cell repertoires in COVID-19. Profiling relied on immunoSEQ multiplex PCR, and the TCRdb table lists in-frame clones only, not all of them. The sample lists 250,000 to 300,000 clones, about 87% seen once, with about 1.6% in the top ten. Sequencing used peripheral blood. These receptors all come from a woman in her 40s who had recovered from COVID-19.

The chain recombines TRBV4-3 with TRBJ2-3, with 10 bases identical to TRBD1. CDR3 length: 15 amino acids. V shed 3 bases, J shed 1 base, and the junction held 1 base outside the gene matches. Germline V gene data show CDR1 as LGHNA and CDR2 as YSLEER. The CDR3 nucleotides read TGCGCCAGCAGCCAGGACAGGGGGGGCACAGATACGCAGTATTTT. Residues: CASSQDRGGTDTQYF.

The rearrangement uses TRBV2 and TRBJ1-1; the match to TRBD1 covers 9 bases. Germline values: CDR1 SNHLY, CDR2 FYNNEI. The CDR3 runs to 14 residues. V dropped 5 bases and J dropped 7; count of bases not matched to a gene: 8. In nucleotides, the CDR3 is TGTGCCAGCAGTCTTAAACAGGGGGCGGGTGAAGCTTTCTTT. This codes for CASSLKQGAGEAFF.

The chain uses TRBV6-2 or TRBV6-3 and TRBJ1-5, with TRBD1 identical over 11 bases. The CDR3 sequence is 16 residues long. The J segment lost 7 bases and the V segment lost 4 bases, leaving 9 bases of the junction unmatched. Germline V gene data show CDR1 as MNHEY and CDR2 as SVGEGT. CDR3 residues: CASSWTGGILGQPQHF. The CDR3 nucleotides are TGTGCCAGCAGTTGGACAGGGGGCATATTGGGGCAGCCCCAGCATTTT.

The chain uses TRBV5-1 and TRBJ1-5, with 7 bases identical to TRBD1. This CDR3 spans 14 amino acids. J gave up 5 bases and V 1 base, and 3 bases lay outside the gene matches. CDR1 and CDR2 (germline): SGHRS, YFSETQ. CDR3 in amino acids: CASSLTQGDQPQHF. The CDR3 bases are TGCGCCAGCAGCTTGACCCAGGGGGATCAGCCCCAGCATTTT.

A single count supports this clone. V is TRBV7-7 and J is TRBJ2-5; D unclear. CDR1 SSHAT and CDR2 FNYEAQ come from the germline V gene (reference sequence). This CDR3 is 16 amino acids long. Deletions cut 5 bases from V and 5 bases from J, with 21 bases between. The CDR3 sequence: CASSPSVFPFEETQYF. The CDR3 DNA is TGTGCCAGCAGCCCTTCGGTCTTCCCCTTCGAGGAGACCCAGTACTTC.

V usage is TRBV5-4 and J usage is TRBJ2-1; TRBD1 is a possible D gene (5 bases). Trimming cost V 0 bases and J 4 bases, with 11 bases left between them. In germline, CDR1 is SGHNT, CDR2 YYREEE (reference sequence). The CDR3 spans 15 residues. The CDR3 loop reads CASSLDQAGYNEQFF. Written as DNA, the CDR3 is TGTGCCAGCAGCTTGGACCAGGCAGGGTACAATGAGCAGTTCTTC.

The V and J genes are TRBV7-9 and TRBJ2-1, with a weak D call TRBD2 (6 bases). The V end was cut by 2 bases, the J end by 0 bases, with 8 bases between. The germline CDR1 and CDR2 sequences are SEHNR and FQNEAQ (reference sequence). This CDR3 has 15 residues. This chain's CDR3 is CASSLWGLSYNEQFF. The CDR3 DNA is TGTGCCAGCAGCTTATGGGGACTCTCCTACAATGAGCAGTTCTTC.

The J gene is TRBJ1-2, the V gene TRBV9; unclear D gene. Germline V CDR1 and CDR2: SGDLS, YYNGEE. The CDR3 is 12 residues long. The germline V and J ends were trimmed by 4 bases and 8 bases, with 12 bases remaining between them. The CDR3 sequence is CASSTSRIGYTF. In DNA, the CDR3 is TGTGCCAGCAGCACTAGTCGGATCGGCTACACCTTC.

J is TRBJ1-1 and V is TRBV2; 7 positions match TRBD1. This CDR3 comprises 15 residues. Unmatched junction bases numbered 8, after V lost 6 bases and J lost 1 base. The germline V gene has CDR1 SNHLY and CDR2 FYNNEI. For the CDR3, the DNA is TGTGCCAGCAGGGGGACAGCCACCGAGAACACTGAAGCTTTCTTT. This translates into CASRGTATENTEAFF.

V is TRBV5-6 and J is TRBJ2-7, with D possibly TRBD2 on 7 matching bases. CDR3 length: 14 residues. V was shortened by 4 bases and J by 6 bases, with 17 bases between the two germline ends. Per germline, CDR1 SGHDT and CDR2 YYEEEE. CDR3 residues: CASSPGGLMGEQYF. The CDR3 nucleotides read TGTGCCAGCAGCCCGGGGGGCCTTATGGGCGAGCAGTACTTC.

V is TRBV3-1 (or the pseudogene TRBV3-2) and J is TRBJ1-2, with TRBD1 matching 10 bases. Germline CDR1 reads LGHDT; CDR2 reads YNNKEL (reference sequence). V was clipped by 0 bases and J by 2 bases; unmatched bases: 9. The length of the CDR3 is 18 residues. CDR3 sequence reads: CASSQDRTGGGPNYGYTF. DNA for the CDR3: TGTGCCAGCAGCCAAGATAGGACAGGGGGTGGCCCCAACTATGGCTACACCTTC.

The rearrangement links TRBV19 to TRBJ2-7, with 9 nucleotides matching TRBD1. CDR3 length: 13 residues. Per germline, CDR1 LNHDA and CDR2 SQIVND (reference sequence). V shed 5 bases and J 6 bases; nucleotides not matched to a gene: 5. The CDR3: CASSADRGGEQYF. The CDR3 DNA reads as TGTGCCAGTAGTGCGGACAGGGGAGGCGAGCAGTACTTC.

The rearrangement joins TRBV5-1 to TRBJ2-7, with a weak D call TRBD1 (6 bases). Per germline, CDR1 SGHRS and CDR2 YFSETQ. CDR3 length: 15 amino acids. The V end was cut by 0 bases, the J end by 2 bases, with 12 bases between. In DNA, the CDR3 is TGCGCCAGCAGCTTGGTAGGGGGATTCCCCTACGAGCAGTACTTC. This sequence encodes CASSLVGGFPYEQYF. Combining the CDR3 with reference TRBV5-1 and TRBJ2-7 gives the whole variable domain KAGVTQTPRYLIKTRGQQVTLSCSPISGHRSVSWYQQTPGQGLQFLFEYFSETQRNKGNFPGRFSGRQFSNSRSEMNVSTLELGDSALYLCASSLVGGFPYEQYFGPGTRLTVT.